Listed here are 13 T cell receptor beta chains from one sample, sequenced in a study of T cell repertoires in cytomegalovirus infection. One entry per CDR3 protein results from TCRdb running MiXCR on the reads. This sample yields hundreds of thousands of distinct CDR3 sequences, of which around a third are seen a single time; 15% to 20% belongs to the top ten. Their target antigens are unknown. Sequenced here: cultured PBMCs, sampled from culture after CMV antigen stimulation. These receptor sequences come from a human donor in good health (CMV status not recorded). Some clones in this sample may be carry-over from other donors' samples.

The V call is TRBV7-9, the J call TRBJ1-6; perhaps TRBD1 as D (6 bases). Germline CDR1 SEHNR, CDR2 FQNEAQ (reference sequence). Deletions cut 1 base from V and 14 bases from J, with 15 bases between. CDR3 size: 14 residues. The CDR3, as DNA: TGTGCCAGCAGCTTAGGTCAGGGGACTCTTTCCCTCCACTTT. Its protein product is CASSLGQGTLSLHF.

CDR3: CAAHRDYYEQYF. The CDR3 coding sequence is TGTGCCGCCCACCGGGACTACTACGAGCAGTACTTC. The V and J genes are TRBV6-1 and TRBJ2-7, with TRBD2 matching 7 bases. This CDR3 spans 12 amino acids. The germline CDR1 and CDR2 sequences are MNHNS and SASEGT. Trimming took 11 bases from V and 3 from J; bases not matched to a gene: 7.

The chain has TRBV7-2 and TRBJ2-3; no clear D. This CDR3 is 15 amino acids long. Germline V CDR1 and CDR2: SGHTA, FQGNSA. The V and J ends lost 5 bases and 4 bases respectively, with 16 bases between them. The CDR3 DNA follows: TGTGCCAGCAGCGCCGGACCCCGAGGTTCAGATACGCAGTATTTT. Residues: CASSAGPRGSDTQYF.

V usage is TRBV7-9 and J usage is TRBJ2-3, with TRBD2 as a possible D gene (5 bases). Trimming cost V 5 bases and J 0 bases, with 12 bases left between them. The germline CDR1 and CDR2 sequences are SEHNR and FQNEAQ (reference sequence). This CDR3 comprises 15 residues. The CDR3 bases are TGTGCCAGCAGCCGTACGGGGTCTAGCACAGATACGCAGTATTTT. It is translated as CASSRTGSSTDTQYF.

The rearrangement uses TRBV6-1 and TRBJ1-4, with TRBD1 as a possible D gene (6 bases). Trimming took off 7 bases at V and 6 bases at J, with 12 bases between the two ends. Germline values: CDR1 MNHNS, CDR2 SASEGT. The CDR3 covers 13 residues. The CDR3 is CASKGGLDEKLFF. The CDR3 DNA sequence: TGTGCCAGCAAGGGGGGATTGGATGAAAAACTGTTTTTT.

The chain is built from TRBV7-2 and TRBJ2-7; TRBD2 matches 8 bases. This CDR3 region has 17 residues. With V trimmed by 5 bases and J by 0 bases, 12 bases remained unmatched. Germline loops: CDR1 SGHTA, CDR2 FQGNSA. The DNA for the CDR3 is TGTGCCAGCAGCCCGGGAGGGGCGGGACTGGCCTCCTACGAGCAGTACTTC. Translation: CASSPGGAGLASYEQYF.

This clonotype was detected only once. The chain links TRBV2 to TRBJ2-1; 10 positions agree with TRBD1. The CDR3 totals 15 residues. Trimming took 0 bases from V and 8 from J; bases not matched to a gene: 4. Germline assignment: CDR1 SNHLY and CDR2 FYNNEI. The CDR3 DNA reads TGTGCCAGCAGTGAAGCGCTAGGGACAGGGGATGAGCAGTTCTTC. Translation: CASSEALGTGDEQFF.

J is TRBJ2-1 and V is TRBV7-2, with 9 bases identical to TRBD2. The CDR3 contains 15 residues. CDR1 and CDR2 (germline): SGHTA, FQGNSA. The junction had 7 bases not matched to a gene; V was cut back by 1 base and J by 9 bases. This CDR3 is CASSLGIAGDTEQFF. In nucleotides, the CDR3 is TGTGCCAGCAGCTTAGGTATAGCGGGGGATACTGAGCAGTTCTTC.

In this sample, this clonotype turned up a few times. The CDR3 is CASSELAGGADTQYF. CDR3 DNA: TGTGCCAGCAGTGAACTAGCGGGAGGGGCAGATACGCAGTATTTT. J is TRBJ2-3 and V is TRBV2; 12 bases are shared with TRBD2. The CDR3 totals 15 residues. Germline V gene lookup returns CDR1 SNHLY and CDR2 FYNNEI. J was trimmed by 4 bases and V by 2 bases; bases with no gene match: 1.

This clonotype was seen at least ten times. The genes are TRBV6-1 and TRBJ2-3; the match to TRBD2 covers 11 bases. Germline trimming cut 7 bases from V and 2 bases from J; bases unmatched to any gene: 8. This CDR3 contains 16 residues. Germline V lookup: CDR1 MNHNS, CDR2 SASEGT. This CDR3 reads CASNAQLAGATDTQYF. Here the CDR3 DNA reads TGTGCCAGCAATGCACAACTAGCGGGAGCCACAGATACGCAGTATTTT.

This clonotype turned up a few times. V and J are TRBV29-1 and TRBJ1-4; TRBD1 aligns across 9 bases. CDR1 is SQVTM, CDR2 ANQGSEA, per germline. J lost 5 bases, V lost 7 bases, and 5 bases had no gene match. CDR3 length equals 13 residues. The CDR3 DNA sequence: TGCAGCGGATTGACAGGGGGAAATGAAAAACTGTTTTTT. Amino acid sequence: CSGLTGGNEKLFF.

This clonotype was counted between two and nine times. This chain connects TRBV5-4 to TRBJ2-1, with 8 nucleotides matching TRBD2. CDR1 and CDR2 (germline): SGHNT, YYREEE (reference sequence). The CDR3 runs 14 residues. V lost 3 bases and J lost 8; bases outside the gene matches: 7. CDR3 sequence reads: CASSSGGARDEQFF. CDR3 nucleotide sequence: TGTGCCAGCAGCTCGGGGGGGGCAAGGGATGAGCAGTTCTTC.

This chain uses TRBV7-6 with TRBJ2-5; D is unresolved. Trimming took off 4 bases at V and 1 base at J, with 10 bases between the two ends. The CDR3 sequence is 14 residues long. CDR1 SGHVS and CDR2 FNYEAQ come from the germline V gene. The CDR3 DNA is TGTGCCAGCAGCTCCAAACTTTTCCAAGAGACCCAGTACTTC. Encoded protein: CASSSKLFQETQYF.